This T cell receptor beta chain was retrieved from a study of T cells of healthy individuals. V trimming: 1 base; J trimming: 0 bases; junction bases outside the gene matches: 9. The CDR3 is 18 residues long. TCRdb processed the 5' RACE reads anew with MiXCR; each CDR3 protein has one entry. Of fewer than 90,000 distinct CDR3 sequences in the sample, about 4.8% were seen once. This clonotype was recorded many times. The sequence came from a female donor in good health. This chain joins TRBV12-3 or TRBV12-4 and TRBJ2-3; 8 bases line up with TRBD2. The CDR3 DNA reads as TGTGCCAGCAGTTTAGAACTAGCGGAGGCCCGTAGCACAGATACGCAGTATTTT. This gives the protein CASSLELAEARSTDTQYF.